Listed here are 29 T cell receptor beta chains from one sample, sequenced in a study of low-dose radiotherapy and immunotherapy resistance in tumors. Specified time point: after trial treatment. Described treatment: LDRT plus nivolumab, ipilimumab, low-dose cyclophosphamide and aspirin (RACIN trial). TRAV- and TRBV-specific primers, spanning alpha and beta chains, primed first-strand cDNA. A roughly 19-cycle PCR with a constant-region primer and V-primer adapter amplified TCRs. TCRdb passed the reads through MiXCR, listing each CDR3 protein once. Here the sample spans around 80,000 distinct CDR3 sequences, about 17% being singletons. This specimen consisted of PBMCs, obtained after low-dose radiotherapy plus immunotherapy. The origin of the receptors is a male donor with prostate cancer.

This clonotype has a count of ten or more. The gene calls are TRBV4-3 and TRBJ1-2, with TRBD1 matching 8 bases. V gave up 1 base and J gave up 2 bases; unmatched junction bases: 3. Germline assignment: CDR1 LGHNA and CDR2 YSLEER. The CDR3 is made up of 15 amino acids. This chain's CDR3 is CASSQVGDRNYGYTF. The CDR3 DNA follows: TGCGCCAGCAGCCAAGTAGGGGACAGGAACTATGGCTACACCTTC.

This clonotype was seen ten or more times. This chain joins TRBV6-2 or TRBV6-3 and TRBJ2-1; no firm D call. CDR1 and CDR2 (germline): MNHEY, SVGEGT. This CDR3 spans 13 amino acids. Trimming removed 6 bases at V and 5 bases at J, with 11 bases between. The CDR3, as DNA: TGTGCCAGCAGCACAAACTTTAACAATGAGCAGTTCTTC. It codes for CASSTNFNNEQFF.

In regard to this clonotype: A much larger clone is a single base away; this may be a read error. The genes are TRBV6-6 and TRBJ1-2; TRBD1 might be the D (6 bases). The V and J ends lost 6 bases and 2 bases respectively, with 13 bases between them. The CDR3 has 14 amino acids. CDR1 MNHNY and CDR2 SVGAGI come from the germline V gene (reference sequence). CDR3 loop: CASRPKTGNYGYTF. CDR3 nucleotides: TGTGCCAGCAGGCCTAAAACAGGGAACTATGGCTACACCTTC.

This clonotype was detected ten times or more. The rearrangement links TRBV28 to TRBJ2-5, with 8 bases that match TRBD1. The length of the CDR3 is 14 residues. The germline V gene has CDR1 MDHEN and CDR2 SYDVKM. The V segment lost 4 bases and the J segment 3 bases; nucleotides outside the gene matches: 4. The CDR3, as DNA: TGTGCCAGCAGTTCTCCGGACAGGGAAGAGACCCAGTACTTC. This gives the protein CASSSPDREETQYF.

In its sample, this clonotype was seen many times. V usage is TRBV30 and J usage is TRBJ2-6, with D unclear. Trimming removed 4 bases at V and 0 bases at J, with 4 bases between. This CDR3 has 13 amino acids. Germline-derived CDR1 and CDR2 are GTSNPN and SVGIG (reference sequence). Written as DNA, the CDR3 is TGTGCCTGGATGCGCTCTGGGGCCAACGTCCTGACTTTC. It translates to CAWMRSGANVLTF.

This clonotype was counted at least ten times. The rearrangement uses TRBV7-2 and TRBJ2-5, with 7 bases matching TRBD2. CDR1 is SGHTA and CDR2 is FQGNSA in the germline V gene. J was trimmed by 5 bases and V by 5 bases; bases with no gene match: 14. The CDR3 spans 16 residues. CDR3 sequence: CASSPMSGGEWETQYF. The CDR3 DNA reads as TGTGCCAGCAGCCCCATGTCTGGGGGGGAATGGGAGACCCAGTACTTC. The full variable domain, its missing parts supplied by reference TRBV7-2 and TRBJ2-5, is GAGVSQSPSNKVTEKGKDVELRCDPISGHTALYWYRQSLGQGLEFLIYFQGNSAPDKSGLPSDRFSAERTGGSVSTLTIQRTQQEDSAVYLCASSPMSGGEWETQYFGPGTRLLVL.

This clonotype showed up many times. The DNA for the CDR3 is TGCAGCGTTGGGACGGCGAACACTGAAGCTTTCTTT. Encoded protein: CSVGTANTEAFF. V and J are TRBV29-1 and TRBJ1-1; unclear D gene. This CDR3 has 12 residues. Germline CDR1 reads SQVTM; CDR2 reads ANQGSEA. Trimming took 4 bases from V and 1 from J, leaving 7 bases between them.

On this clonotype itself: A much larger clone differs from this one at a single base, so this may be a read error. This chain joins TRBV4-3 and TRBJ1-2; D gene unclear. CDR1 is LGHNA, CDR2 YSLEER, per germline. The length of the CDR3 is 17 residues. The CDR3: CASSPIGRLRADYVYTF. The DNA for the CDR3 is TGCGCCAGCAGCCCAATTGGCCGTTTGAGGGCAGATTATGTCTACACCTTC.

The chain links TRBV7-2 to TRBJ2-3; no clear D. The CDR3 length is 16 residues. Germline lookup yields CDR1 SGHTA and CDR2 FQGNSA. Trimming shortened V by 2 bases and J by 3 bases, and 15 bases separated the two germline ends. CDR3 DNA sequence: TGTGCCAGCAGCTTACTTGGCGGCGGTACTACAGATACGCAGTATTTT. Encoded protein: CASSLLGGGTTDTQYF.

This clonotype was picked up many times. V and J are TRBV10-3 and TRBJ2-1, with D unresolved. The V gene lost 6 bases and the J gene lost 7 bases, with 7 bases spanning the gap. The V gene's germline CDR1 is ENHRY and CDR2 SYGVKD. CDR3 length equals 11 residues. CDR3 nucleotides: TGTGCCATCAGCGTCCTGAATGAGCAGTTCTTC. It translates to CAISVLNEQFF.

In this sample, this clonotype turned up many times. The chain combines TRBV7-2 with TRBJ2-3; 10 bases fit TRBD2. CDR3 length: 16 residues. Germline V gene sequence: CDR1 SGHTA, CDR2 FQGNSA. J gave up 1 base and V 4 bases, and 5 bases lay outside the gene matches. The CDR3 region has the DNA TGTGCCAGCAGCTCCCTCGGACTAGCGGGCACAGATACGCAGTATTTT. Protein product: CASSSLGLAGTDTQYF. The entire variable domain, with the rest obtained from reference TRBV7-2 and TRBJ2-3, is as follows: GAGVSQSPSNKVTEKGKDVELRCDPISGHTALYWYRQSLGQGLEFLIYFQGNSAPDKSGLPSDRFSAERTGGSVSTLTIQRTQQEDSAVYLCASSSLGLAGTDTQYFGPGTRLTVL.

The V and J genes are TRBV12-3 or TRBV12-4 and TRBJ1-2; D is possibly TRBD1 (5 bases). V was shortened by 2 bases and J by 6 bases, with 19 bases between the two germline ends. The CDR3 sequence is 16 residues long. The CDR3 sequence is CASSLRGEGVYDGYTF. As DNA, the CDR3 is TGTGCCAGCAGTTTAAGAGGGGAAGGGGTTTACGATGGCTACACCTTC.

Details on this clonotype: This could be a read error, since a much larger clone is one nucleotide away. This chain joins TRBV30 and TRBJ1-1; a weak D match, TRBD1 (5 bases). The V and J ends lost 5 bases and 0 bases respectively, with 16 bases between them. Germline lookup yields CDR1 GTSNPN and CDR2 SVGIG (reference sequence). This CDR3 has 15 residues. The CDR3 sequence is CAWGGRIFMNTEAFF. The CDR3 DNA reads TGTGCCTGGGGGGGACGGATCTTCATGAACACTGAAGCTTTCTTT.

This clonotype was found many times. The chain joins TRBV30 to TRBJ2-2; D remains unclear. The CDR3 loop spans 12 amino acids. The germline V and J ends were trimmed by 2 bases and 7 bases, with 8 bases remaining between them. The germline CDR1 and CDR2 sequences are GTSNPN and SVGIG (reference sequence). For the CDR3, the DNA is TGTGCCTGGAGTTTCCCAAGCGGGGAGCTGTTTTTT. Its protein is CAWSFPSGELFF.

This clonotype came up many times. V usage is TRBV28 and J usage is TRBJ1-1; 8 nucleotides line up with TRBD1. Germline V gives CDR1 MDHEN, CDR2 SYDVKM. The CDR3 totals 16 residues. V dropped 3 bases and J dropped 0; count of bases not matched to a gene: 6. The CDR3 nucleotides are TGTGCCAGCAGTTTTTTCCAGGGGGCCTTGAACACTGAAGCTTTCTTT. As protein: CASSFFQGALNTEAFF.

As DNA, the CDR3 is TGTGCCAGCAGACCCGACAGGAACACCGGGGAGCTGTTTTTT. This codes for CASRPDRNTGELFF. The J gene is TRBJ2-2, the V gene TRBV6-1, with a weak D call TRBD1 (5 bases). CDR1 and CDR2 from the germline V gene are MNHNS and SASEGT. This CDR3 spans 14 amino acids. With 6 bases removed from V and 1 base from J, the gap between germline ends came to 9 bases.

This clonotype was counted ten times or more. CDR3 residues: CSVAGTVSYEQYF. The CDR3 DNA is TGCAGCGTTGCCGGGACAGTCTCCTACGAGCAGTACTTC. J is TRBJ2-7 and V is TRBV29-1, with 7 bases fitting TRBD1. Trimming at V came to 4 bases and at J to 0 bases, leaving 3 bases not matched to a gene. This CDR3 contains 13 residues. Germline values: CDR1 SQVTM, CDR2 ANQGSEA.

This clonotype was observed at least ten times. The chain combines TRBV5-1 with TRBJ1-2; no clear D gene. The germline V gene encodes CDR1 SGHRS and CDR2 YFSETQ. Trimming removed 0 bases from V and 2 bases from J, with 5 bases in between. The CDR3 consists of 13 residues. CDR3 DNA: TGCGCCAGCAGCTTGGATATCAACTATGGCTACACCTTC. As protein: CASSLDINYGYTF.

This clonotype has a handful of counts. V usage is TRBV6-2 or TRBV6-3 and J usage is TRBJ1-4; possible D gene TRBD1, 6 bases. There are 14 residues in the CDR3. Germline V lookup: CDR1 MNHEY, CDR2 SVGEGT. Deletions cut 7 bases from V and 11 bases from J, with 20 bases between. CDR3: CASTPDSGGRKLFF. The CDR3 nucleotides read TGTGCCAGCACCCCGGACAGCGGGGGGAGGAAACTGTTTTTT.

The sample holds many counts of this clonotype. This sequence joins TRBV20-1 and TRBJ1-1, with 8 nucleotides matching TRBD1. The trim removed 6 bases at V and 5 bases at J, leaving 8 bases unmatched. The CDR3 sequence is 13 residues long. Germline V CDR1 and CDR2: DFQATT, SNEGSKA (reference sequence). In DNA form, the CDR3 reads TGCAGTGCACGTCAGGGGGCACTAACTGAAGCTTTCTTT. It yields the protein CSARQGALTEAFF.

In its sample, this clonotype was seen many times. V gene TRBV20-1 combines with J gene TRBJ2-7, with D possibly matching TRBD2 (6 bases). Germline CDR1 DFQATT, CDR2 SNEGSKA (reference sequence). V was shortened by 6 bases and J by 6 bases, with 12 bases between the two germline ends. The CDR3 contains 11 residues. CDR3 protein: CSASGTVEQYF. The CDR3 DNA follows: TGCAGTGCCTCTGGGACTGTCGAGCAGTACTTC.

Worth noting for this clonotype: Being one base from a much bigger clone, this may be a read error. The gene calls are TRBV7-9 and TRBJ2-2; the D gene could be TRBD1 or TRBD2 (6 bases each). This CDR3 spans 16 amino acids. Germline V gene lookup returns CDR1 SEHNR and CDR2 FQNEAQ (reference sequence). The CDR3 DNA is TGTGCCAGCAGCTTAGAGGCCGGGGGCGGCACCGGGGGGCTGTTTTTT. It translates to CASSLEAGGGTGGLFF.

This clonotype was seen repeatedly, ten times or more. This chain joins TRBV20-1 and TRBJ2-7; no definite D call. Trimming took off 1 base at V and 1 base at J, with 14 bases between the two ends. CDR3 length: 15 residues. Germline V gives CDR1 DFQATT, CDR2 SNEGSKA (reference sequence). The CDR3 region has the DNA TGCAGTGCTAGAGCGGTCGATGTTGCGTCCTACGAGCAGTACTTC. Protein: CSARAVDVASYEQYF.

This clonotype has at least ten counts. The chain has TRBV29-1 and TRBJ2-1, with 7 positions matching TRBD2. The CDR3 runs to 14 residues. Trimming cost V 6 bases and J 6 bases; bases outside gene matches: 11. In germline, CDR1 is SQVTM, CDR2 ANQGSEA. The CDR3 here is CSVGSGVTGNEQFF. CDR3 bases: TGCAGCGTCGGGAGCGGGGTGACGGGCAATGAGCAGTTCTTC.

This clonotype has at least ten counts. This chain joins TRBV5-4 and TRBJ2-3; either TRBD1 or TRBD2 may fit D (6 bases each). The CDR3 consists of 14 residues. Trimming took 2 bases from V and 5 from J, leaving 12 bases between them. Germline V gene data show CDR1 as SGHNT and CDR2 as YYREEE (reference sequence). The CDR3 DNA follows: TGTGCCAGCAGCTTCGGGGGCGTCGGAGATACGCAGTATTTT. Protein: CASSFGGVGDTQYF.

This clonotype was picked up one time. V gene TRBV3-1 combines with J gene TRBJ2-1, with TRBD2 matching 11 bases. The CDR3 extends over 14 amino acids. Germline trimming cut 1 base from V and 11 bases from J; bases unmatched to any gene: 4. Germline V CDR1 and CDR2: LGHDT, YNNKEL (reference sequence). For the CDR3, the DNA is TGTGCCAGCAGCCAAGCGAGACTAGCGGGAAAGCAGTTCTTC. Amino acids: CASSQARLAGKQFF.

This clonotype has at least ten counts. The chain couples TRBV5-1 to TRBJ1-4; no definite D call. This CDR3 is built from 14 residues. Trimming removed 0 bases from V and 6 bases from J, with 9 bases in between. Germline values: CDR1 SGHRS, CDR2 YFSETQ. The CDR3 DNA reads TGCGCCAGCAGCTTGGATCCGGGCGATGAAAAACTGTTTTTT. This encodes CASSLDPGDEKLFF.

Notes on this clonotype: A read error may explain this, as a much larger clone is one base away. V usage is TRBV28 and J usage is TRBJ2-1, with 7 bases that match TRBD2. From germline, CDR1 is MDHEN and CDR2 SYDVKM. The CDR3 is 15 residues long. The CDR3 reads CASSSSGLADKEQFF. CDR3 DNA sequence: TGTGCCAGCAGTAGCAGTGGGCTAGCGGACAAGGAGCAGTTCTTC.

This clonotype occurred many times. The chain couples TRBV5-6 to TRBJ1-3; D call uncertain. The V end was cut by 1 base, the J end by 4 bases, with 6 bases between. The CDR3 has 13 amino acids. The germline V gene encodes CDR1 SGHDT and CDR2 YYEEEE. The CDR3 bases are TGTGCCAGCAGCTTGCCAGAGGGAAACACCATATATTTT. It encodes CASSLPEGNTIYF.